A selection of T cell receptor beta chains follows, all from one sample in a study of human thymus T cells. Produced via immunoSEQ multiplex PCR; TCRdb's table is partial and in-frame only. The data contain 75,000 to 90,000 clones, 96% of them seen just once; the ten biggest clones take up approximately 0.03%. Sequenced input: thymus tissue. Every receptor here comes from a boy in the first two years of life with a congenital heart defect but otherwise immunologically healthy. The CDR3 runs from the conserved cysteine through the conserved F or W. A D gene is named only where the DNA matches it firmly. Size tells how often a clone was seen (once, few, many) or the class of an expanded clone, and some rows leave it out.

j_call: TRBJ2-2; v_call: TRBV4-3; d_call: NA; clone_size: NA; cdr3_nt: TGCGCCAGCAGCCAAGAACGTTCGGCCCGGAACACCGGGGAGCTGTTTTTT; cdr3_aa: CASSQERSARNTGELFF
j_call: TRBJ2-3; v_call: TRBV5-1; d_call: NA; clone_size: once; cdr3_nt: TGCGCCAGCAGCTTGGAAGTCAGGCCGACCACAGATACGCAGTATTTT; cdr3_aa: CASSLEVRPTTDTQYF
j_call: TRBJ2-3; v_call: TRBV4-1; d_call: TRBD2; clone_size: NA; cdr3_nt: TGCGCCAGCAGCCAAGGGACTAGCGGGGGGCGACCGGTGGATACGCAGTATTTT; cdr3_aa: CASSQGTSGGRPVDTQYF
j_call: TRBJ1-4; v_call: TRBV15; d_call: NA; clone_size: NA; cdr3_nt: TGTGCCACCAGCAGAGGGGAATCGTTAGGGCCCAATGAAAAACTGTTTTTT; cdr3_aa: CATSRGESLGPNEKLFF
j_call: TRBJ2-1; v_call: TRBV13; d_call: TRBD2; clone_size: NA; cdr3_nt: TGTGCCAGCAGCTTTTCGATCATGGATAGCGGGAGTTCAGGTGAGCAGTTCTTC; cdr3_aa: CASSFSIMDSGSSGEQFF
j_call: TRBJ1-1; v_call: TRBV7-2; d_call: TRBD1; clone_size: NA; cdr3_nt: TGTGCCAGCAGCTTAGCGCAGGGGGAGTCTCCGAACACTGAAGCTTTCTTT; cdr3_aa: CASSLAQGESPNTEAFF
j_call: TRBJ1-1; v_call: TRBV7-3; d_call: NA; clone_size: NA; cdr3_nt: TGTGCCAGCAGGAAAGGATTCGATACTGAAGCTTTCTTT; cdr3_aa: CASRKGFDTEAFF
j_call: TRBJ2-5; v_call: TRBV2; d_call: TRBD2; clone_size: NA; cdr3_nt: TGTGCCAGCATCGGTACTAGCGGGAGTGGACAAGAGACCCAGTACTTC; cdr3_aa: CASIGTSGSGQETQYF
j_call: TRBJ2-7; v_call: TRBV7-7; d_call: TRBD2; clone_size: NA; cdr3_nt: TGTGCTAGCAGCTTATGGGGGAGGGCCCATGTGCAGTACTTC; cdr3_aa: CASSLWGRAHVQYF
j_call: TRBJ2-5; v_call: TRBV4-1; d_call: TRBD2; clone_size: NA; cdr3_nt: TGCGCCAGCAGCCAAGATCCCGCGGGGGTACGCCAAGAGACCCAGTACTTC; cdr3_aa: CASSQDPAGVRQETQYF
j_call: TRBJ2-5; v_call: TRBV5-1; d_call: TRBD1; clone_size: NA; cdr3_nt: TGCGCCAGCAGCTTGGTCTACAGGGGGCAGGAGACCCAGTACTTC; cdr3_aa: CASSLVYRGQETQYF
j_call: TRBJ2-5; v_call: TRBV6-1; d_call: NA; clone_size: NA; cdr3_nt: TGTGCCAGCAGTGACGCCACCGATAGAGCGGAAGAAGGAGAGACCCAGTACTTC; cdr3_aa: CASSDATDRAEEGETQYF
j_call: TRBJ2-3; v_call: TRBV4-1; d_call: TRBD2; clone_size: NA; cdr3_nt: TGCGCCAGCAGCCGAACCGGGACTAGCGGCACAGATACGCAGTATTTT; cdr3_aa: CASSRTGTSGTDTQYF
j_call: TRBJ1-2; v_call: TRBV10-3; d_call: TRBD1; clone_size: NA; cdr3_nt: TGTGCCATCAGTGAGAGGTCAGGGGGCGAAGCTAACTATGGCTACACCTTC; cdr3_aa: CAISERSGGEANYGYTF
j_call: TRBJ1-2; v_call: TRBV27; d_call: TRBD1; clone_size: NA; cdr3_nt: TGTGCCAGCAGTTTATCGTGGGGACAGGGGACAGATGGCTACACCTTC; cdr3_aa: CASSLSWGQGTDGYTF
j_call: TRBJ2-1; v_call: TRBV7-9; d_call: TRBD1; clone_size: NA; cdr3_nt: TGTGCCAGCAGCTTAGGCCCTACAGGGGGATACAATGAGCAGTTCTTC; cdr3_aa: CASSLGPTGGYNEQFF
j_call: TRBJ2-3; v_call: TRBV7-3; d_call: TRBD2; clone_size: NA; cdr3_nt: TGTGCCAGCAGCTCTGCGCTTAGCGGGGGATACACAGATACGCAGTATTTT; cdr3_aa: CASSSALSGGYTDTQYF
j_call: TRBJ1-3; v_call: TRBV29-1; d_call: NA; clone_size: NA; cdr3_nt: TGCAGCGTTGGTAGTTTTCTGAGCTCTGGAAACACCATATATTTT; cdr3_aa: CSVGSFLSSGNTIYF
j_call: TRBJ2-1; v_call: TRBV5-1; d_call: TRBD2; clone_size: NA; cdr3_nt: TGCGCCAGCTATGACCCCACTAGCGGGACGTGGAATGAGCAGTTCTTC; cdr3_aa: CASYDPTSGTWNEQFF
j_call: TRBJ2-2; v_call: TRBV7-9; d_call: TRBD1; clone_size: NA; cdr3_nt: TGTGCCAGCAGCCCCTTAGGGGGCGACACCGGGGAGCTGTTTTTT; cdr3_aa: CASSPLGGDTGELFF
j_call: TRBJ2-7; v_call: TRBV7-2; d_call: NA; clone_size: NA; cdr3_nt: TGTGCCAGCAGCCCGGGGAGCCACGAGCAGTACTTC; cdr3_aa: CASSPGSHEQYF
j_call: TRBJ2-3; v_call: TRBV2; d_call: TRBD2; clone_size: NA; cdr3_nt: TGTGCCAGGAGGACTAGCGGGAGGAGGGATACGCAGTATTTT; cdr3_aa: CARRTSGRRDTQYF
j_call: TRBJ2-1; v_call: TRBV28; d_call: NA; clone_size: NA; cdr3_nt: TGTGCCAGCAGTTTCTCCTATTCCTACAATGAGCAGTTCTTC; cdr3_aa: CASSFSYSYNEQFF
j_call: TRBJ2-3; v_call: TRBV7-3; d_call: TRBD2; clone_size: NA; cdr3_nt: TGTGCCAGCAGCCCCAGCGGGGGAAGTGGCACAGATACGCAGTATTTT; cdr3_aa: CASSPSGGSGTDTQYF
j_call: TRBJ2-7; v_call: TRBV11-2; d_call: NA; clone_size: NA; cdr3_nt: TGTGCCAGCAGCCCTCCGGGGGTCTATCCCCTCGAGCAGTACTTC; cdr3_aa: CASSPPGVYPLEQYF
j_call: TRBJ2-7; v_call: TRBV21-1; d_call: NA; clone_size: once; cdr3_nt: TGTGCCAGCACCAAAAAAAAATGGCGTAACCTTGAGTACGAGCAGTACTTC; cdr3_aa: CASTKKKWRNLEYEQYF
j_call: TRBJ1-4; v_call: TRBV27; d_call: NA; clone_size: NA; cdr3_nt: TGTGCCAGCTCGCACGATTGGGGTGAAAAACTGTTTTTT; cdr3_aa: CASSHDWGEKLFF
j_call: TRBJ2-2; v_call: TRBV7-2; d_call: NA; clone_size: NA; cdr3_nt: TGTGCCAGCAGCTTAGATGCACTCCTGAACACCGGGGAGCTGTTTTTT; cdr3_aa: CASSLDALLNTGELFF
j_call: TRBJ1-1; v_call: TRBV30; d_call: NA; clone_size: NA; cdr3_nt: TGTGCCTGGAGTTTTGACACTGAAGCTTTCTTT; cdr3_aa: CAWSFDTEAFF
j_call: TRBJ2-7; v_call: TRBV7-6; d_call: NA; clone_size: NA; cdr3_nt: TGTGCCAGCAGCTTAGAGACGTGGGGCGAGCAGTACTTC; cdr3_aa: CASSLETWGEQYF
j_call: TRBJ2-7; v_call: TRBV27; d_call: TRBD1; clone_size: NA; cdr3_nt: TGTGCCAGCAGTGGAACAGGGGATGTTGGCGAGCAGTACTTC; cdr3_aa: CASSGTGDVGEQYF
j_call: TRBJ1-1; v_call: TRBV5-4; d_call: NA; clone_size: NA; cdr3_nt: TGTGCCACGAGGGGGTTGGATGGGGACACTGAAGCTTTCTTT; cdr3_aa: CATRGLDGDTEAFF
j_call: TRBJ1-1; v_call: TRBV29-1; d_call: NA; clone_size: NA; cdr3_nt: TGCAGCGTTGAAGACACAGAAGTCGGAGTCACTGAAGCTTTCTTT; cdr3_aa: CSVEDTEVGVTEAFF
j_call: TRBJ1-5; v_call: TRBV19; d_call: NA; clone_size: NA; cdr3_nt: TGTGCCAGTAGTATGGGAGCAACCACTAATCAGCCCCAGCATTTT; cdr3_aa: CASSMGATTNQPQHF
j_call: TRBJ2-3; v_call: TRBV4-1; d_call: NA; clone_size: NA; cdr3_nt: TGCGCCAGCAGCCAAGCCGAGCGAGGTCGCACAGATACGCAGTATTTT; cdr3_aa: CASSQAERGRTDTQYF
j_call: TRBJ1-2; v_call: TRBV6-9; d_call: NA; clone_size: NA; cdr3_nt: TGTGCCAGCAGCCTCTACATTCGGGGAGCTAACTATGGCTACACCTTC; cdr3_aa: CASSLYIRGANYGYTF
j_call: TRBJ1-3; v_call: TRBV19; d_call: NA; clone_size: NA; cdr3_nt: TGTGCCAGTAGTACCCATTCCGCCCTCTCTGGAAACACCATATATTTT; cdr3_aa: CASSTHSALSGNTIYF
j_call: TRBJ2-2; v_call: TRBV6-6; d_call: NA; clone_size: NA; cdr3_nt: TGTGCCAGCAGTTACTCCCCCGGGGAGCTGTTTTTT; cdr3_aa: CASSYSPGELFF
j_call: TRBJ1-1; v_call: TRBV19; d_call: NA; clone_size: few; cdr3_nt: TGTGCCAGTAGTATAGCTGGGGGAAGAGGCACTGAAGCTTTCTTT; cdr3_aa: CASSIAGGRGTEAFF
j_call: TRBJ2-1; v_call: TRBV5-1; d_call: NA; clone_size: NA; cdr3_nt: TGCGCCAGCAGCTTGAGTGTGGGACACCGAGGGATAGACAATGAGCAGTTCTTC; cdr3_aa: CASSLSVGHRGIDNEQFF
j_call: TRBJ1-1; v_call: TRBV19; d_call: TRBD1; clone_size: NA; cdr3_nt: TGTGCCAGTAGTCCCCAGGGGGCCGTGGGGACTGAAGCTTTCTTT; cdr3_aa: CASSPQGAVGTEAFF
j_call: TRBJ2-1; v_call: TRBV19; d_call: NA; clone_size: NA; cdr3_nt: TGTGCCAGTAGTATCGTCCCGGGGGTCTCTTACAATGAGCAGTTCTTC; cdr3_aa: CASSIVPGVSYNEQFF
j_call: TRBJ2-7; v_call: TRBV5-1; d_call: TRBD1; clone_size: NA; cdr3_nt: TGCGCCAGCAGCTTGAGAACGGGACAGGGGTCCTACGAGCAGTACTTC; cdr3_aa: CASSLRTGQGSYEQYF
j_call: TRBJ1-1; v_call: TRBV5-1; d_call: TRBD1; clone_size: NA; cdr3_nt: TGCGCCAGCAGCTGCAACCGGGACAGCTGGGCCACTGAAGCTTTCTTT; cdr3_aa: CASSCNRDSWATEAFF
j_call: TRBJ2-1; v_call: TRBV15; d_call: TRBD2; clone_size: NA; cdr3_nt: TGTGCCACCAGCAGAGATAGGCTAGCGGGAGGGCCGTCCTACAATGAGCAGTTCTTC; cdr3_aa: CATSRDRLAGGPSYNEQFF
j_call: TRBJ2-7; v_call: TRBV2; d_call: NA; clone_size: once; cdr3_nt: TGTGCCAGCAGTGAAATTGCAGGGAAAAGCTCCTACGAGCAGTACTTC; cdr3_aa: CASSEIAGKSSYEQYF
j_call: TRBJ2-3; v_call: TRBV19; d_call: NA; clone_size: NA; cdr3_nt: TGTGCCAGTAGTATGGCCGGACCTAGCACAGATACGCAGTATTTT; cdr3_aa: CASSMAGPSTDTQYF
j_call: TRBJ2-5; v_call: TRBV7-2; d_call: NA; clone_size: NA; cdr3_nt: TGTGCCAGCAGCTTTAGGGGGGCCCTAAGGGGCCAAGAGACCCAGTACTTC; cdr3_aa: CASSFRGALRGQETQYF
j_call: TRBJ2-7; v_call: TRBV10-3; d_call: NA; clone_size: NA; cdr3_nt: TGTGCCATCCTGGGTGGGGCCCCGGACAGTCCCTACGAGCAGTACTTC; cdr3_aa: CAILGGAPDSPYEQYF
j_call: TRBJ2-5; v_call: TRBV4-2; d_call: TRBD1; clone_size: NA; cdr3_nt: TGTGCCAGCAGCCAAAAAGGGACAGCACAAGAGACCCAGTACTTC; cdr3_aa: CASSQKGTAQETQYF
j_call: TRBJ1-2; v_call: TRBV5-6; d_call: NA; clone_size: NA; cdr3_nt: TGTGCCAGCAGCCCAAGATACTATGGCTACACCTTC; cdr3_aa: CASSPRYYGYTF
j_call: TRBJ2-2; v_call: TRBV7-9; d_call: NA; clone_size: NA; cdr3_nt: TGTGCCAGCAGCCCCCGCCGGGTCGGGGAGCTGTTTTTT; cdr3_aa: CASSPRRVGELFF
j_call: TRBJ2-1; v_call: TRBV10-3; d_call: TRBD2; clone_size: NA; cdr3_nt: TGTGCCATCCAGCCCCTGGCTAGCGGGAGGGAGAGGTCCTACAATGAGCAGTTCTTC; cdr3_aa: CAIQPLASGRERSYNEQFF
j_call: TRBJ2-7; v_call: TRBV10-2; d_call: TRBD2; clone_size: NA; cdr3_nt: TGCGCCAGCACCTCCCCCCGCGGGAGGGGGAACTGGTACGAGCAGTACTTC; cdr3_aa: CASTSPRGRGNWYEQYF